The 16 T cell receptor beta chains given below trace back to one sample, sequenced in a study of PD-1 blockade in classical Hodgkin lymphoma. No patient escaped relapse after autologous stem cell transplantation, and brentuximab vedotin exposure varied. Assay used: immunoSEQ multiplex PCR; TCRdb lists only in-frame clones, some missing. This sample carries approximately 8,000 clones, under 90% of them seen once, and the ten largest clones take about 14%. This sample comprised peripheral blood mononuclear cells (PBMCs), obtained at baseline. The source is a human donor with classical Hodgkin lymphoma.

The genes are TRBV29-1 and TRBJ2-1; 8 bases fit TRBD1. The CDR3 has 15 amino acids. Unmatched junction bases numbered 10, after V lost 7 bases and J lost 2 bases. Germline lookup yields CDR1 SQVTM and CDR2 ANQGSEA. In DNA, the CDR3 is TGCAGCGGAATGCCCGGGACAGGACCCTACAATGAGCAGTTCTTC. Amino acids: CSGMPGTGPYNEQFF.

The rearrangement links TRBV2 to TRBJ2-3, with D uncertain. Trimming stripped 6 bases from V and 0 bases from J, with 4 bases between. Per germline, CDR1 SNHLY and CDR2 FYNNEI. The CDR3 runs to 12 residues. Written as DNA, the CDR3 is TGTGCCAGCAGAATTAGCACAGATACGCAGTATTTT. Protein: CASRISTDTQYF.

The chain has TRBV4-3 and TRBJ2-3; 12 bases map to TRBD2. In germline, CDR1 is LGHNA, CDR2 YSLEER. Losses at the gene ends were 2 bases for V and 11 bases for J; bases not matched to a gene: 2. The CDR3 length is 13 residues. The CDR3 sequence: CASSQPGLAGQYF. CDR3 nucleotides: TGCGCCAGCAGCCAACCGGGACTAGCGGGGCAGTATTTT.

J is TRBJ2-7 and V is TRBV9, with D possibly called TRBD1 or TRBD2 (5 bases each). Germline V gene lookup returns CDR1 SGDLS and CDR2 YYNGEE. This CDR3 spans 14 amino acids. The V and J ends lost 4 bases and 4 bases respectively, with 15 bases between them. The CDR3 DNA is TGTGCCAGCAGCCCCCGGGACGGATTATACGAGCAGTACTTC. Residues: CASSPRDGLYEQYF.

The rearrangement links TRBV7-9 to TRBJ2-3; D unresolved. CDR1 and CDR2 from the germline V gene are SEHNR and FQNEAQ (reference sequence). Trimming shortened V by 4 bases and J by 6 bases, and 8 bases separated the two germline ends. The length of the CDR3 is 12 residues. The CDR3 sequence is CASSSIRDTQYF. In DNA form, the CDR3 reads TGTGCCAGCAGCTCGATCCGGGATACGCAGTATTTT. The full variable domain, completed using reference TRBV7-9 and TRBJ2-3, is DTGVSQNPRHKITKRGQNVTFRCDPISEHNRLYWYRQTLGQGPEFLTYFQNEAQLEKSRLLSDRFSAERPKGSFSTLEIQRTEQGDSAMYLCASSSIRDTQYFGPGTRLTVL.

This chain links TRBV4-1 with TRBJ2-5; D gene unclear. CDR1 is MGHRA, CDR2 YSYEKL, per germline. V lost 0 bases, J lost 5 bases, and 13 bases lay in between. The CDR3 is 15 residues long. The CDR3 loop is CASSQDVRGLETQYF. The DNA of the CDR3 is TGCGCCAGCAGCCAAGACGTTAGAGGTTTGGAGACCCAGTACTTC.

The chain is built from TRBV19 and TRBJ1-1, with D maybe TRBD1 (5 bases). CDR3 size: 13 residues. Deletions cut 10 bases from V and 5 bases from J, with 17 bases between. Germline CDR1 reads LNHDA; CDR2 reads SQIVND (reference sequence). The CDR3 DNA sequence: TGTGCCACCCAATGGGGGGGAAGGACTGAAGCTTTCTTT. This codes for CATQWGGRTEAFF.

CDR3: CVSRGTDTQYF. In DNA form, the CDR3 reads TGTGTCAGTCGTGGCACAGATACGCAGTATTTT. The chain joins TRBV6-5 to TRBJ2-3; D is unresolved. CDR1 and CDR2 (germline): MNHEY, SVGAGI. This CDR3 is 11 amino acids long.

This chain connects TRBV7-2 to TRBJ1-5; 11 bases agree with TRBD1. V lost 0 bases and J lost 4; bases outside the gene matches: 5. The CDR3 extends over 17 amino acids. Germline CDR1 reads SGHTA; CDR2 reads FQGNSA. The CDR3 spells CASSLALGDRGNQPQHF. The CDR3 coding sequence is TGTGCCAGCAGCTTAGCTTTGGGGGACAGGGGGAATCAGCCCCAGCATTTT.

This clone was observed once. The rearrangement links TRBV2 to TRBJ2-3; 11 bases line up with TRBD2. The ends lost 4 bases at V and 6 bases at J; junction bases unmatched: 6. This CDR3 comprises 15 residues. CDR1 is SNHLY and CDR2 is FYNNEI in the germline V gene. The CDR3 loop is CASSAGLAVWDTQYF. The CDR3 DNA is TGTGCCAGCAGTGCGGGACTAGCGGTCTGGGATACGCAGTATTTT.

This sequence joins TRBV6-6 and TRBJ1-1, with 8 bases aligning to TRBD1. V dropped 2 bases and J dropped 0; count of bases not matched to a gene: 2. CDR1 and CDR2 from the germline V gene are MNHNY and SVGAGI (reference sequence). The CDR3 sequence is 15 residues long. The CDR3: CASSYRQGLNTEAFF. In DNA, the CDR3 is TGTGCCAGCAGTTACCGACAGGGGCTGAACACTGAAGCTTTCTTT.

The chain combines TRBV7-1 with TRBJ1-2; D is possibly TRBD1 (6 bases). TRBV7-1 is placed among ORFs of uncertain function. The V end lost 3 bases, the J end lost 5 bases, and 13 bases lay between the germline ends. The CDR3 loop spans 14 amino acids. The CDR3 coding sequence is TGTGCCAGCAGCTCCCGGGACATCCTATATGGCTACACCTTC. It specifies CASSSRDILYGYTF.

The J gene is TRBJ1-6, the V gene TRBV6-5; D unresolved. V was clipped by 1 base and J by 7 bases, with 8 bases between them. The CDR3 totals 14 residues. CDR1 MNHEY and CDR2 SVGAGI come from the germline V gene. The DNA of the CDR3 is TGTGCCAGCAGTTACTTGGGTTCAAATTCACCCCTCCACTTT. Translation: CASSYLGSNSPLHF.

The gene calls are TRBV19 and TRBJ1-5, with D possibly being TRBD1 (5 bases). This CDR3 spans 14 amino acids. CDR1 is LNHDA, CDR2 SQIVND, per germline (reference sequence). V was clipped by 2 bases and J by 7 bases, with 12 bases between them. CDR3 nucleotides: TGTGCCAGTAGTATATGGGGACTCGGACAGCCCCAGCATTTT. This gives the protein CASSIWGLGQPQHF.

By sample fraction, this clone is large. The V gene is TRBV7-6, the J gene TRBJ1-1; D may be TRBD1 (6 bases). V dropped 5 bases and J dropped 7 bases, with 14 bases sitting between them. The CDR3 is 13 residues long. CDR1 is SGHVS, CDR2 FNYEAQ, per germline. CDR3 protein: CASSNTGYGEAFF. The CDR3 DNA reads TGTGCCAGCAGCAACACAGGGTACGGTGAAGCTTTCTTT.

This chain connects TRBV5-1 to TRBJ1-1; D gene unclear. The CDR3 is made up of 16 amino acids. Trimming shortened V by 4 bases and J by 1 base, and 17 bases separated the two germline ends. Per germline, CDR1 SGHRS and CDR2 YFSETQ. The chain's CDR3 is CASSMEHRPRNTEAFF. The CDR3 coding sequence is TGCGCCAGCAGCATGGAACATCGGCCACGGAACACTGAAGCTTTCTTT.